This T cell receptor beta chain came from a study of OX40 agonist ivuxolimab in advanced cancers. In the study overall: Ivuxolimab was delivered to patients intravenously every 2 weeks at doses spanning 0.01 to 10 mg/kg. Three dose-escalation patients had partial responses: one with hepatocellular carcinoma and two with cutaneous melanoma. Study conclusions and caveats: CD8+ T cells (on average) carried more expanded clones than CD4+ T cells.

The method was immunoSEQ multiplex PCR; TCRdb's version includes in-frame clones alone and lacks a portion of them. The sample includes under 20,000 clones, approximately 80% of them seen just once. J was trimmed by 3 bases and V by 4 bases; bases with no gene match: 6. The length of the CDR3 is 14 residues. CDR1 is SGHNT, CDR2 YYREEE, per germline (reference sequence). This clone appeared a few times. The antigen is undetermined. Other nucleotide sequences in the sample specify the same CDR3. Blood samples were obtained at baseline, cycle 4 day 1, and cycle 7 day 1. Sample: CD4+ or CD8+ T cells sorted from blood, taken in a trial of the OX40 agonist ivuxolimab. The V call is TRBV5-4, the J call TRBJ2-7; TRBD1 agrees at 8 bases. The clonotype originates from an adult with an advanced solid tumor such as melanoma, head and neck, liver or kidney cancer. The CDR3 sequence is CASSPGTGGYEQYF. The CDR3 DNA reads TGTGCCAGCAGCCCCGGGACAGGTGGCTACGAGCAGTACTTC.